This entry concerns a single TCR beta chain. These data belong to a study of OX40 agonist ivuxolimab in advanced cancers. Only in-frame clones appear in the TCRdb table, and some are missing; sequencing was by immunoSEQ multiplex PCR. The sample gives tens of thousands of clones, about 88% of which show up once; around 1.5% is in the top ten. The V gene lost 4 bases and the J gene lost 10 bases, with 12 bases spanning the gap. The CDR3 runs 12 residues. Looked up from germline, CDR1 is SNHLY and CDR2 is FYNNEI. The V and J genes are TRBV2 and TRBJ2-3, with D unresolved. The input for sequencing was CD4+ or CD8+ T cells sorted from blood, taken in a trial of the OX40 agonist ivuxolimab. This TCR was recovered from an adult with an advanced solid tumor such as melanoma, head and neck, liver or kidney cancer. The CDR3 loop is CASSVPPSAQYF. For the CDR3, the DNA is TGTGCCAGCAGTGTCCCTCCTTCGGCGCAGTATTTT.